The text below deals with one T cell receptor (beta chain). The table came from immunoSEQ multiplex PCR; TCRdb's copy has only in-frame clones and leaves some out. The repertoire holds about 220,000 clones, with 80% to 90% as singletons. J lost 1 base, V lost 6 bases, and 8 bases had no gene match. The CDR3 totals 15 residues. Germline CDR1 reads KGHSH; CDR2 reads LQKENI. The data were obtained in a study of blood T cell repertoires in COVID-19. The rearrangement joins TRBV18 to TRBJ1-1, with 7 bases aligning to TRBD1. The source of this sequence is a man aged 30-40 years with active or convalescent COVID-19. The sample taken for sequencing was peripheral blood. CDR3 nucleotides: TGTGCCAGCTCGGGAAGGGACAGTGAGAACACTGAAGCTTTCTTT. Translation: CASSGRDSENTEAFF.